This T cell receptor beta chain emerged from a study of T cell responses to AZD1222 COVID-19 vaccine. Overall study findings and caveats: Seropositivity was recorded at baseline in only six AZD1222 recipients.

TCRdb keeps only in-frame clones here, not all; method: immunoSEQ multiplex PCR. The data show 150,000 to 180,000 clones, 75% to 90% seen once. With regard to this clone: Antigen: not known.

V trimming: 1 base; J trimming: 8 bases; junction bases outside the gene matches: 8. Germline CDR1 reads SGHRS; CDR2 reads YFSETQ. The CDR3 has 14 residues. Sequencing was performed on peripheral blood, taken after recovery from COVID-19. The clonotype originates from an adult who had recovered from COVID-19. The rearrangement links TRBV5-1 to TRBJ1-2, with 7 bases identical to TRBD1. In nucleotides, the CDR3 is TGCGCCAGCAGCTTGACAGGGGTGGTTCTGGGCTACACCTTC. It encodes CASSLTGVVLGYTF.